The entry below describes one T cell receptor (beta chain). CDR3 length: 15 residues. V lost 5 bases and J lost 3, with 14 bases in between. Looked up from germline, CDR1 is MNHNS and CDR2 is SASEGT. The source of the sample is a study of shared clonotypes between healthy human individuals. Adult donors, all healthy and HIV-negative, had no recent acute infections or vaccinations. Profiling relied on immunoSEQ multiplex PCR, and the TCRdb table lists in-frame clones only, not all of them. The profile covers over a million clones, with roughly 98% appearing a single time and about 0.42% taken by the ten largest.

This clonotype originated in a man younger than 40 in good health. Sequencing was carried out using naive CD4+ T cells sorted from blood. As for subset: CD45RA+ positively selected. This chain links TRBV6-1 with TRBJ1-5, with D possibly being TRBD1 (5 bases). The CDR3 here is CASSIRGRVNQPQHF. As DNA, the CDR3 is TGTGCCAGCAGTATTCGGGGGAGGGTCAATCAGCCCCAGCATTTT.